A single TCR beta chain is shown here with its context. Its antigen remains unknown. This record comes from a study of vaccination and CD4 T cells after COVID-19. Whole-study context: Once diagnosed, patients had post-COVID samples drawn a median around 110 days later (range 35 to 161).

Stated time point: late sampling 161 to 241 days after vaccination in a few convalescent patients. Treatment here: roughly ten-day PBMC culture with coronavirus spike peptide pools or control peptides (ViraFEST assay). Patients returned positive PCR results between March and December 2020, earlier than US Alpha, Beta and Delta variants. IL-2 (roughly 9.3 IU/ml) and peptide pools (around 9.7 ug/ml) were added to cultures of 1.5 million to 2 million PBMCs per well. The Oncomine TCR Beta short-read assay was what sequenced the DNA obtained from cultured CD4+ T cells. TCRdb re-analysed the PCR reads in MiXCR, keeping a single row per CDR3 protein. The sample has about 24,000 distinct CDR3 sequences, under 55% seen once. This specimen was CD4+ T cells from blood, cultured in vitro, taken about 7 months after SARS-CoV-2 vaccination. The TCR originated in a human donor who had recovered from COVID-19.

CDR3 sequence reads: CSAGVAGGGSEEQYF. The CDR3 DNA reads as TGCAGTGCTGGGGTAGCGGGAGGAGGGTCGGAAGAGCAGTACTTC. J is TRBJ2-7 and V is TRBV20-1, with 10 bases fitting TRBD2. Germline V gene sequence: CDR1 DFQATT, CDR2 SNEGSKA (reference sequence). The CDR3 covers 15 residues. V lost 5 bases to trimming and J lost 7 bases; unmatched junction nucleotides: 14.